These T cell receptor beta chains were read from a single sample in a study of blood T cell repertoires in COVID-19. Data came from immunoSEQ multiplex PCR; TCRdb stores just in-frame clones and leaves some out. The top ten clones hold roughly 8.2% of a sample with about 200,000 clones, 80% to 85% of them seen once. Sequenced input: peripheral blood. All receptors come from a woman at least 80 years old with COVID-19, enrolled during active disease. Each CDR3 is given with its conserved first and last residue. The D gene is left open where the match is weak. Size is omitted from some rows. Given values are once, few, many or a class for expanded clones.

cdr3_aa | cdr3_nt | clone_size | j_call | v_call | d_call
CASSEIVPTGELFF | TGTGCCAGCAGTGAAATAGTTCCAACCGGGGAGCTGTTTTTT | . | TRBJ2-2 | TRBV6-1 | .
CASSPGTGDTDTQYF | TGTGCCAGCTCACCTGGGACAGGGGACACAGATACGCAGTATTTT | once | TRBJ2-3 | TRBV18 | TRBD1
CASSLDRAEAFF | TGTGCCAGCAGCTTGGACAGGGCTGAAGCTTTCTTT | . | TRBJ1-1 | TRBV7-9 | TRBD1
CASSPGTLIYNEQFF | TGTGCCAGTAGTCCCGGGACATTAATCTACAATGAGCAGTTCTTC | . | TRBJ2-1 | TRBV19 | .
CASSLTGGAKVPTDTQYF | TGCGCCAGCAGCCTGACAGGGGGCGCGAAGGTCCCCACAGATACGCAGTATTTT | . | TRBJ2-3 | TRBV5-1 | TRBD1
CASSYSSGGPTDTQYF | TGTGCCAGCAGTTACTCGAGCGGGGGGCCCACAGATACGCAGTATTTT | . | TRBJ2-3 | TRBV6-6 | TRBD2
CASKSTAQETQYF | TGTGCCAGCAAGAGTACAGCTCAAGAGACCCAGTACTTC | once | TRBJ2-5 | TRBV2 | .
CASSLPRLGRGNSPLHF | TGTGCCAGCAGTCTCCCCCGGCTTGGCAGGGGTAATTCACCCCTCCACTTT | once | TRBJ1-6 | TRBV28 | .
CASSQAPVAGVAYEQYF | TGTGCCAGCAGCCAAGCCCCGGTAGCGGGAGTGGCCTACGAGCAGTACTTC | . | TRBJ2-7 | TRBV4-2 | TRBD2
CASSPRTVGYGYTF | TGTGCCAGCTCACCTAGGACAGTAGGCTATGGCTACACCTTC | . | TRBJ1-2 | TRBV18 | .
CASSLNLAGKLYEQYF | TGTGCCAGCAGCCTCAATCTAGCGGGCAAGCTCTACGAGCAGTACTTC | . | TRBJ2-7 | TRBV28 | TRBD2
CASSSPGLGGEKLFF | TGTGCCAGCAGCTCTCCGGGACTCGGAGGGGAAAAACTGTTTTTT | . | TRBJ1-4 | TRBV7-9 | .
CASSSPGVTQYF | TGTGCCAGCAGTTCCCCAGGGGTCACGCAGTATTTT | . | TRBJ2-3 | TRBV6-5 | .
CASSVGGSGNNEQFF | TGTGCCAGCAGCGTAGGGGGTAGCGGGAACAATGAGCAGTTCTTC | . | TRBJ2-1 | TRBV9 | TRBD2
CASSPSGRLYNEQFF | TGTGCCAGCAGTCCAAGCGGGAGATTATACAATGAGCAGTTCTTC | . | TRBJ2-1 | TRBV27 | TRBD2
CASSRHLTGQSYEQYF | TGCGCCAGCAGCCGACACCTGACGGGACAGAGCTACGAGCAGTACTTC | . | TRBJ2-7 | TRBV4-3 | TRBD1
CASSYGTGGGGYTF | TGTGCCAGCAGTTACGGGACAGGGGGAGGAGGCTACACCTTC | . | TRBJ1-2 | TRBV6-5 | TRBD1
CASSLLHRATDMQYF | TGTGCCAGCAGCTTACTTCACAGGGCCACAGATATGCAGTATTTT | . | TRBJ2-3 | TRBV7-3 | .
CASSPQGRVEAEAFF | TGTGCCAGCTCACCACAAGGCAGGGTAGAGGCTGAAGCTTTCTTT | . | TRBJ1-1 | TRBV18 | .
CASSPGPGQGSYEQYF | TGTGCCAGCAGCCCGGGACCGGGACAGGGTTCGTACGAGCAGTACTTC | . | TRBJ2-7 | TRBV5-8 | TRBD1
CASSKPGQRYGYTF | TGTGCCAGCAGCAAACCGGGACAGCGATATGGCTACACCTTC | . | TRBJ1-2 | TRBV5-6 | TRBD1
CASSSLDTF | TGTGCCAGCAGCTCCCTCGACACCTTC | once | TRBJ1-2 | TRBV7-9 | .
CASSVGAGGLTDTQYF | TGTGCCAGCAGCGTAGGGGCGGGGGGACTCACAGATACGCAGTATTTT | few | TRBJ2-3 | TRBV9 | TRBD2
CASSLTPPQGTEAFF | TGTGCCAGCAGCCTCACCCCCCCCCAGGGCACTGAAGCTTTCTTT | . | TRBJ1-1 | TRBV4-2 | .
CATKTGQVHNEQFF | TGTGCTACAAAAACGGGACAGGTCCACAATGAGCAGTTCTTC | once | TRBJ2-1 | TRBV19 | TRBD1
CASSLDRASGNTIYF | TGTGCCAGCAGTCTCGACAGGGCCTCTGGAAACACCATATATTTT | once | TRBJ1-3 | TRBV6-6 | TRBD1
CAPGTPDTGELFF | TGTGCCCCCGGGACACCAGACACCGGGGAGCTGTTTTTT | many | TRBJ2-2 | TRBV7-9 | .
CASSTGAGNTIYF | TGTGCCAGCTCGACAGGGGCTGGAAACACCATATATTTT | . | TRBJ1-3 | TRBV18 | TRBD1
CASSVALSRGYGYTF | TGTGCCAGCAGCGTAGCCCTATCCCGAGGCTATGGCTACACCTTC | . | TRBJ1-2 | TRBV9 | .
CASRTGITGELFF | TGTGCCAGCAGAACAGGGATCACCGGGGAGCTGTTTTTT | . | TRBJ2-2 | TRBV27 | .